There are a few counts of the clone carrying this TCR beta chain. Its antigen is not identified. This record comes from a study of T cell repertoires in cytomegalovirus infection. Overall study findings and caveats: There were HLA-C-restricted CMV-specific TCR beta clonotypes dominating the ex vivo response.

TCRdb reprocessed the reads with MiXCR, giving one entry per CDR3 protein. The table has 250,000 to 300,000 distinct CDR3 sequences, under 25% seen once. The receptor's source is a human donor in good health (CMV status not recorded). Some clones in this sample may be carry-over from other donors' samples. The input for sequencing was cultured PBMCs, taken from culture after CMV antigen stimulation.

CDR3 DNA sequence: TGTGCCAGCAGTCCCTTAGGGCTTCAATACAATGAGCAGTTCTTC. Encoded protein: CASSPLGLQYNEQFF. The rearrangement joins TRBV12-3 or TRBV12-4 to TRBJ2-1, with D unresolved. V was trimmed by 5 bases and J by 4 bases, leaving 15 bases between them. The CDR3 has 15 amino acids.